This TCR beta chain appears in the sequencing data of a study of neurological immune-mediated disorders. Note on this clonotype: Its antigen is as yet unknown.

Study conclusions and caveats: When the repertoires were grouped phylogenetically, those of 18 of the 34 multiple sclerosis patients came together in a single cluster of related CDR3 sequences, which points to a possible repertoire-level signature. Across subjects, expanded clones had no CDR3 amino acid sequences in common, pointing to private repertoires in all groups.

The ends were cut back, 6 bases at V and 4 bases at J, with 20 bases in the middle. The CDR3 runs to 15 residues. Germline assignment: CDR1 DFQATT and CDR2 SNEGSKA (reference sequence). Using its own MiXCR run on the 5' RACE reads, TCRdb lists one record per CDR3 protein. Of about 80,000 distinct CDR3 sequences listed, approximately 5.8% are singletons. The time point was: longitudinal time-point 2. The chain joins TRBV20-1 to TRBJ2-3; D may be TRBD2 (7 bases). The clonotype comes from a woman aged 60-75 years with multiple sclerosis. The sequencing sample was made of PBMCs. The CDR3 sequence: CSAIPPRGRADTQYF. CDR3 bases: TGCAGTGCCATCCCACCGCGGGGGCGCGCAGATACGCAGTATTTT.